A single sample gave rise to the 24 T cell receptor beta chains below, sequenced in a study of CXCR3-negative and CXCR3-positive naive CD8 T cells. UMI-labeled TRB cDNA libraries were prepared by 5' RACE. TCRdb re-analyzed the 5' RACE reads; it lists each CDR3 protein once, without DNA. Here the sample table reports some 130,000 distinct CDR3 sequences. Input material: naive CXCR3- CD8+ T cells from blood. Specified subset: CD45RO-CCR7+CD27+CD95- naive CD8+ T cells lacking CXCR3 (TNR3-). Source of these receptors: a human donor in good health. Some clones in this sample may be carry-over from other donors' samples.

This chain connects TRBV5-5 to TRBJ2-5. The CDR3 totals 15 residues. Germline CDR1 is SGHKS and CDR2 is YYEKEE (reference sequence). This CDR3 reads CASSPRTGEHAGWYF.

The CDR3 spells CASSSSMNSYEQYF. The J gene is TRBJ2-7, the V gene TRBV9. CDR3 length: 14 amino acids. Per the germline V gene, CDR1 is SGDLS and CDR2 is YYNGEE.

The chain has TRBV6-2 or TRBV6-3 and TRBJ2-5. Germline V gene lookup returns CDR1 MNHEY and CDR2 SVGEGT. This CDR3 comprises 11 residues. The CDR3: CASSYQETQYF.

This chain uses TRBV29-1 with TRBJ1-5. The CDR3 is 14 amino acids. Germline CDR1 SQVTM, CDR2 ANQGSEA. CDR3 loop: CSVVGGDSNQPQHF.

The chain joins TRBV28 to TRBJ2-3; with no DNA, the TCRdb D assignment of TRBD1 cannot be verified. The CDR3 loop spans 13 amino acids. CDR1 is MDHEN, CDR2 SYDVKM, per germline. This CDR3 reads CASSSDSGYTQYF. Full variable domain (outside the CDR3, taken from reference TRBV28 and TRBJ2-3): DVKVTQSSRYLVKRTGEKVFLECVQDMDHENMFWYRQDPGLGLRLIYFSYDVKMKEKGDIPEGYSVSREKKERFSLILESASTNQTSMYLCASSSDSGYTQYFGPGTRLTVL.

The V call is TRBV5-6, the J call TRBJ2-1. Per germline, CDR1 SGHDT and CDR2 YYEEEE. The CDR3 length is 15 residues. The CDR3 is CASSLAVARLNEQFF.

The chain employs TRBV6-2 or TRBV6-3 and TRBJ2-1. Germline V gene sequence: CDR1 MNHEY, CDR2 SVGEGT. This CDR3 spans 13 amino acids. The CDR3: CASSYDGDNEQFF.

V gene TRBV6-2 or TRBV6-3 combines with J gene TRBJ1-5; TCRdb's D gene call, TRBD1, goes unchecked for lack of DNA. The germline CDR1 and CDR2 sequences are MNHEY and SVGEGT. CDR3 length equals 16 residues. This chain's CDR3 is CASSLTGTGGNQPQHF.

The V and J genes are TRBV7-9 and TRBJ2-7; TCRdb reports TRBD1, a call that lacks DNA to check it against. The CDR3 is made up of 16 amino acids. The germline V gene has CDR1 SEHNR and CDR2 FQNEAQ (reference sequence). The CDR3 protein is CASSHPLSGRGGEQYF.

V is TRBV12-3 or TRBV12-4 and J is TRBJ2-7; the TCRdb call, TRBD1, lacks DNA for checking. The CDR3 totals 15 residues. The CDR3 reads CASSLSVGGPYEQYF.

This chain links TRBV4-3 with TRBJ1-1; TCRdb outputs TRBD1, but without DNA this stays unchecked. CDR1 and CDR2 from the germline V gene are LGHNA and YSLEER. The CDR3 sequence is 13 residues long. The CDR3: CASSQERGTEAFF.

The chain carries TRBV29-1 and TRBJ1-2; with no DNA, the TCRdb D assignment of TRBD1 cannot be verified. This CDR3 is 14 amino acids long. The V gene's germline CDR1 is SQVTM and CDR2 ANQGSEA. The CDR3 sequence is CSVLRDGTNYGYTF.

J is TRBJ2-7 and V is TRBV10-3. The CDR3 consists of 12 residues. From germline, CDR1 is ENHRY and CDR2 SYGVKD. This CDR3 reads CAISEFGNEQYF.

The V call is TRBV7-9, the J call TRBJ2-3; TCRdb's D call of TRBD2 is untestable without DNA. Germline V CDR1 and CDR2: SEHNR, FQNEAQ (reference sequence). The CDR3 length is 16 residues. CDR3: CASSPNPSGGTDTQYF.

The chain carries TRBV29-1 and TRBJ2-2; TCRdb's D gene call, TRBD1, goes unchecked for lack of DNA. CDR3 size: 16 residues. Germline values: CDR1 SQVTM, CDR2 ANQGSEA. The chain's CDR3 is CSVPGRGTANTGELFF.

This chain connects TRBV7-8 to TRBJ2-1; TCRdb's D gene call, TRBD2, goes unchecked for lack of DNA. The CDR3 spans 17 residues. Germline CDR1 reads SGHVS; CDR2 reads FQNEAQ. This CDR3 reads CASSFHRASLTVDEQFF.

This CDR3 reads CASSLSGGADYEQYF. V is TRBV7-9 and J is TRBJ2-7; there is no DNA to check the TCRdb D call of TRBD1. Germline loops: CDR1 SEHNR, CDR2 FQNEAQ (reference sequence). There are 15 residues in the CDR3.

The gene calls are TRBV3-1 and TRBJ2-7; TCRdb's D call of TRBD1 is untestable without DNA. This CDR3 is 15 amino acids long. CDR1 is LGHDT, CDR2 YNNKEL, per germline (reference sequence). CDR3 region: CASSLDGTEIYEQYF.

The chain uses TRBV4-3 and TRBJ2-1. The CDR3 consists of 17 residues. The germline V gene has CDR1 LGHNA and CDR2 YSLEER. CDR3 amino acids: CASSQDPRSMTNNEQFF.

The rearrangement joins TRBV29-1 to TRBJ1-1. The CDR3 length is 12 residues. Germline assignment: CDR1 SQVTM and CDR2 ANQGSEA. CDR3 residues: CSVEDLGTEAFF. Full variable domain (rest looked up from reference TRBV29-1 and TRBJ1-1): SAVISQKPSRDICQRGTSLTIQCQVDSQVTMMFWYRQQPGQSLTLIATANQGSEATYESGFVIDKFPISRPNLTFSTLTVSNMSPEDSSIYLCSVEDLGTEAFFGQGTRLTVV.

The chain links TRBV4-3 to TRBJ2-7; absent DNA, TCRdb's TRBD1 call cannot be checked. The germline V gene has CDR1 LGHNA and CDR2 YSLEER. The CDR3 totals 15 residues. CDR3 amino acids: CASSLGTGNPYEQYF.

The chain has TRBV7-9 and TRBJ2-2; TCRdb's D gene call, TRBD2, goes unchecked for lack of DNA. The CDR3 extends over 17 amino acids. Germline loops: CDR1 SEHNR, CDR2 FQNEAQ (reference sequence). This CDR3 is CASSLVSRGTNTGELFF.

The rearrangement joins TRBV9 to TRBJ2-7; the TRBD1 assignment by TCRdb is unverifiable without DNA. Germline-derived CDR1 and CDR2 are SGDLS and YYNGEE. This CDR3 region has 15 residues. The CDR3 sequence: CASSDPGTGRREQYF.

The chain links TRBV18 to TRBJ2-1; TCRdb gives TRBD2 as the D gene, but with no DNA this cannot be confirmed. This CDR3 spans 16 amino acids. CDR1 KGHSH and CDR2 LQKENI come from the germline V gene. The chain's CDR3 is CASSPSGLANYNEQFF.